What follows are 15 T cell receptor beta chains derived from one specimen sequenced in a study of prognosis after radiotherapy for stage I lung cancer. Two rounds of multiplex PCR amplified TCR beta CDR3 from genomic DNA. First-round PCR used primers specific to each TRBV and TRBJ gene. TCRdb re-analysed the multiplex PCR reads in MiXCR, keeping a single row per CDR3 protein. The table records some 27,000 distinct CDR3 sequences, about 41% of them present only once. The sequencing here drew on PBMCs, taken before or after stereotactic body radiation therapy (not recorded which). The source is a donor aged 50 or older with non-small cell lung cancer.

This clonotype was counted between two and nine times. The V gene is TRBV6-2 or TRBV6-3, the J gene TRBJ2-2; the D is unclear. V lost 2 bases, J lost 0 bases, and 10 bases lay in between. This CDR3 region has 16 residues. CDR1 and CDR2 from the germline V gene are MNHEY and SVGEGT. The CDR3 protein is CASSYGGDSNTGELFF. DNA for the CDR3: TGTGCCAGCAGTTACGGCGGTGATTCGAACACCGGGGAGCTGTTTTTT.

In its sample, this clonotype was seen many times. The rearrangement uses TRBV14 and TRBJ2-5; TRBD1 aligns across 9 bases. Germline assignment: CDR1 SGHDN and CDR2 FVKESK. The junction had 8 bases not matched to a gene; V was cut back by 5 bases and J by 1 base. The CDR3 totals 16 residues. The CDR3 DNA reads as TGTGCCAGCAGCTCGCAATACAGGGGGCGCCAAGAGACCCAGTACTTC. Translated: CASSSQYRGRQETQYF. Together with reference TRBV14 and TRBJ2-5, the CDR3 gives the full variable domain: EAGVTQFPSHSVIEKGQTVTLRCDPISGHDNLYWYRRVMGKEIKFLLHFVKESKQDESGMPNNRFLAERTGGTYSTLKVQPAELEDSGVYFCASSSQYRGRQETQYFGPGTRLLVL.

Comments on this clonotype: This clone may be a read error of a much larger clone one base away. V and J are TRBV6-9 and TRBJ2-7, with 8 bases aligning to TRBD1. The CDR3 length is 15 residues. The V gene end was trimmed by 4 bases and the J gene end by 5 bases; junction bases not matched to a gene: 10. The germline V gene encodes CDR1 MNHGY and CDR2 SVAAGI. The CDR3 protein is CASSSPGQETHEQYF. DNA of the CDR3: TGTGCCAGCAGTTCCCCGGGACAGGAGACCCACGAGCAGTACTTC.

Many counts were recorded for this clonotype. The chain has TRBV2 and TRBJ2-1, with 7 positions matching TRBD1. The junction had 7 bases not matched to a gene; V was cut back by 4 bases and J by 7 bases. Germline CDR1 SNHLY, CDR2 FYNNEI. The CDR3 length is 14 residues. CDR3 in amino acids: CASSAGQWDNEQFF. The CDR3 DNA is TGTGCCAGCAGTGCGGGACAGTGGGATAATGAGCAGTTCTTC.

The rearrangement joins TRBV11-2 to TRBJ1-5, with 7 bases fitting TRBD1. The germline gives CDR1 SGHAT, CDR2 FQNNGV. The CDR3 consists of 15 residues. Trimming cost V 1 base and J 7 bases; bases outside gene matches: 7. The CDR3 DNA is TGTGCCAGCAGCTTAGGACAGGGAGGGGAACAGCCCCAGCATTTT. Protein sequence: CASSLGQGGEQPQHF. Supplemented by reference TRBV11-2 and TRBJ1-5, the full variable domain reads EAGVAQSPRYKIIEKRQSVAFWCNPISGHATLYWYQQILGQGPKLLIQFQNNGVVDDSQLPKDRFSAERLKGVDSTLKIQPAKLEDSAVYLCASSLGQGGEQPQHFGDGTRLSIL.

This clonotype was recorded many times. V and J are TRBV11-3 and TRBJ2-5; D possibly corresponds to TRBD1 (7 bases). Germline lookup yields CDR1 SGHNT and CDR2 YENEEA. Trimming took 5 bases from V and 0 from J, leaving 10 bases between them. The CDR3 spans 14 residues. CDR3 residues: CASSQGGYQETQYF. The DNA of the CDR3 is TGTGCCAGCAGCCAGGGGGGATACCAAGAGACCCAGTACTTC.

This clonotype was recorded at least ten times. The chain couples TRBV5-1 to TRBJ2-3; tentatively, D is TRBD2 (5 bases). CDR1 is SGHRS and CDR2 is YFSETQ in the germline V gene. This CDR3 contains 13 residues. The V end lost 1 base, the J end lost 5 bases, and 8 bases lay between the germline ends. The CDR3 coding sequence is TGCGCCAGCAGCTTGCAGGAGGTAGATACGCAGTATTTT. It is translated as CASSLQEVDTQYF.

The chain recombines TRBV4-1 with TRBJ2-7; TRBD2 aligns across 8 bases. V trimming: 5 bases; J trimming: 6 bases; junction bases outside the gene matches: 9. The CDR3 has 14 residues. In germline, CDR1 is MGHRA, CDR2 YSYEKL. The CDR3 DNA is TGCGCCAGCAGCAAGCGGGGGAGCTACTGCGAGCAGTACTTC. It yields the protein CASSKRGSYCEQYF.

By sample fraction, this clonotype is medium-sized. V is TRBV5-8 and J is TRBJ1-3; unclear D gene. Trimming removed 0 bases from V and 3 bases from J, with 13 bases in between. The V gene's germline CDR1 is SGHTS and CDR2 YDEGEE. The CDR3 runs to 16 residues. CDR3 DNA: TGTGCCAGCAGCTTGGGTCCGCTACTGGGTGGAAACACCATATATTTT. It is translated as CASSLGPLLGGNTIYF.

On this clonotype: One base separates it from a far larger clone, so it is likely a read error. The genes are TRBV6-8 and TRBJ2-1; TRBD2 matches 12 bases. Looked up from germline, CDR1 is MNHGY and CDR2 is SAAAGT. The CDR3 sequence is 15 residues long. In DNA form, the CDR3 reads TGTGTCAGCAGTAGGGGGACTAGCGGGCTCGGTGAGCAGTTCTTC. Protein: CVSSRGTSGLGEQFF.

Notes on this clonotype: A much larger clone differs from this one at a single base, so this may be a read error. The chain joins TRBV29-1 to TRBJ1-3; D is ambiguous. In germline, CDR1 is SQVTM, CDR2 ANQGSEA. Deletions cut 4 bases from V and 3 bases from J, with 7 bases between. The CDR3 length is 12 residues. Here the CDR3 reads CSVGLRGNTIYF. CDR3 nucleotide sequence: TGCAGCGTTGGTCTTCGTGGAAACACCATATATTTT.

CDR3 sequence reads: CAWSVPGQGTDTQYF. The CDR3 nucleotides read TGTGCCTGGAGTGTACCAGGACAGGGCACAGATACGCAGTATTTT. This chain uses TRBV30 with TRBJ2-3; TRBD1 agrees at 7 bases. J lost 1 base, V lost 0 bases, and 4 bases had no gene match. This CDR3 has 15 amino acids. The germline gives CDR1 GTSNPN, CDR2 SVGIG (reference sequence).

A few counts support this clonotype. The chain links TRBV6-2 or TRBV6-3 to TRBJ2-1, with TRBD2 matching 8 bases. The CDR3 is made up of 14 amino acids. Trimming removed 2 bases from V and 10 bases from J; junction bases left unmatched: 7. Germline V gene sequence: CDR1 MNHEY, CDR2 SVGEGT. The CDR3 DNA follows: TGTGCCAGCAGTTACACCCGGACTAGCCGGGAGCAGTTCTTC. The encoded protein is CASSYTRTSREQFF.

As to this clonotype: Since a much larger clone is just one base distant, this may be a read error. The J gene is TRBJ2-5, the V gene TRBV4-1, with D perhaps matching TRBD2 (6 bases). The CDR3 is 15 residues long. Germline V gene lookup returns CDR1 MGHRA and CDR2 YSYEKL. CDR3 amino acids: CSSSQEPGTQETQYF. The CDR3 DNA sequence: TGCTCCAGCAGCCAAGAGCCCGGGACTCAAGAGACCCAGTACTTC.

The table lists this clonotype with a count of one. The CDR3 spells CASSLDTLGAGELFF. The CDR3, as DNA: TGCGCCAGCAGCTTGGACACCCTCGGCGCCGGGGAGCTGTTTTTT. This sequence joins TRBV5-1 and TRBJ2-2; unclear D gene. Trimming shortened V by 0 bases and J by 6 bases, and 12 bases separated the two germline ends. The length of the CDR3 is 15 residues. CDR1 and CDR2 from the germline V gene are SGHRS and YFSETQ.